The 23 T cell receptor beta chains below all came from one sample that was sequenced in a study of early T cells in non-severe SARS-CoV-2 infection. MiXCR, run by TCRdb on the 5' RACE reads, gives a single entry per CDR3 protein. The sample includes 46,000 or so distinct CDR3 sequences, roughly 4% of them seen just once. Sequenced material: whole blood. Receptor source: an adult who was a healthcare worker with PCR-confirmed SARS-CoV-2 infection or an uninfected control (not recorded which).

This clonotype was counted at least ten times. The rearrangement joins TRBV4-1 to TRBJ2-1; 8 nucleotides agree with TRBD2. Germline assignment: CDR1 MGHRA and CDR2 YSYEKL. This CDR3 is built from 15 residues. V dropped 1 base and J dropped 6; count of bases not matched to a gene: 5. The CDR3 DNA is TGCGCCAGCAGCCAAGGGGGACTAGGTACCAATGAGCAGTTCTTC. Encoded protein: CASSQGGLGTNEQFF.

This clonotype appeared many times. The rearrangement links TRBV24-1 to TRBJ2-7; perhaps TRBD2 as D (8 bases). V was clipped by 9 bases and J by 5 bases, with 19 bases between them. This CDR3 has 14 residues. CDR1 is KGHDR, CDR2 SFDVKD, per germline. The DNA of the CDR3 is TGTGCCACCTCGGGGGGGGACAGCCTTGACGAGCAGTACTTC. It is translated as CATSGGDSLDEQYF.

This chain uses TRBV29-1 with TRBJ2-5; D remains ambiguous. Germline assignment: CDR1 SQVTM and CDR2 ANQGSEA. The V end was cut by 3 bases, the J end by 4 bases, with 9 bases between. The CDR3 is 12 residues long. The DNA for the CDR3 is TGCAGCGTTGACTTTCAACGAGAGACCCAGTACTTC. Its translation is CSVDFQRETQYF. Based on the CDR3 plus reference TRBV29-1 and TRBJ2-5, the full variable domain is SAVISQKPSRDICQRGTSLTIQCQVDSQVTMMFWYRQQPGQSLTLIATANQGSEATYESGFVIDKFPISRPNLTFSTLTVSNMSPEDSSIYLCSVDFQRETQYFGPGTRLLVL.

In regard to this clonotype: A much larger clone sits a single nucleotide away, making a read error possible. CDR3 DNA sequence: TGCGCCAGCAGCCAGGATCCAGGCAGCCAAGAGACCCAGTACTTC. It encodes CASSQDPGSQETQYF. This chain links TRBV4-1 with TRBJ2-5, with no clear D. Trimming took off 3 bases at V and 1 base at J, with 12 bases between the two ends. Germline lookup yields CDR1 MGHRA and CDR2 YSYEKL. The CDR3 runs to 15 residues.

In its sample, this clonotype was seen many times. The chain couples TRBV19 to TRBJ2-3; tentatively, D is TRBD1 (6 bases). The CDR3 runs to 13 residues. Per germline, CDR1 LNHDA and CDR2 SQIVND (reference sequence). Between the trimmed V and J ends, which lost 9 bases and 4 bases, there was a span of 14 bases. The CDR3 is CASPGESADTQYF. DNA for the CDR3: TGTGCCAGCCCAGGGGAGTCAGCAGATACGCAGTATTTT.

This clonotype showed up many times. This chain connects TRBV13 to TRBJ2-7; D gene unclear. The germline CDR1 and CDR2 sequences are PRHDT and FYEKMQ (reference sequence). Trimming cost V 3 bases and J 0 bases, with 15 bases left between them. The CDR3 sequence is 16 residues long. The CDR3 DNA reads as TGTGCCAGCAGCTTCCGATCAAGTCCCCTCTCCTACGAGCAGTACTTC. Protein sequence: CASSFRSSPLSYEQYF.

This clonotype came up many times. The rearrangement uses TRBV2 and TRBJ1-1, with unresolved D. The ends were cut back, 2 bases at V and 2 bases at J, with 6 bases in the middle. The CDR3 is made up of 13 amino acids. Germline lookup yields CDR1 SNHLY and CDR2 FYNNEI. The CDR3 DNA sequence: TGTGCCAGCAGTGAACGGCAAAACACTGAAGCTTTCTTT. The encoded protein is CASSERQNTEAFF.

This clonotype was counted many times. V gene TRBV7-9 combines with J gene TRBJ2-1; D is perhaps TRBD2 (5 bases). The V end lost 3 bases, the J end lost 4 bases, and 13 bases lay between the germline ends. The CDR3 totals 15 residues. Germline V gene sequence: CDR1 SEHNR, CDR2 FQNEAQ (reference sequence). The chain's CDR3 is CASSFGRTGYNEQFF. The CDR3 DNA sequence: TGTGCCAGCAGCTTCGGAAGGACTGGGTACAATGAGCAGTTCTTC.

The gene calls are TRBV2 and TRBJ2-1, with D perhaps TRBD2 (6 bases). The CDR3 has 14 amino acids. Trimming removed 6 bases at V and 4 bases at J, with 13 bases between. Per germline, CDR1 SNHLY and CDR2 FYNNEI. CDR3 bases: TGTGCCAGCAGGGGTGCGGGGAATTACAATGAGCAGTTCTTC. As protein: CASRGAGNYNEQFF.

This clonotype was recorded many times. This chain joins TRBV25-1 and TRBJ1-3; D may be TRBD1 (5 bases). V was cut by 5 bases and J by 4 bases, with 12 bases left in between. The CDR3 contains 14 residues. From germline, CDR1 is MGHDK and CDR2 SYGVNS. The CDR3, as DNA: TGTGCCAGCAGTACTTGGGGGGTAGGAAACACCATATATTTT. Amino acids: CASSTWGVGNTIYF.

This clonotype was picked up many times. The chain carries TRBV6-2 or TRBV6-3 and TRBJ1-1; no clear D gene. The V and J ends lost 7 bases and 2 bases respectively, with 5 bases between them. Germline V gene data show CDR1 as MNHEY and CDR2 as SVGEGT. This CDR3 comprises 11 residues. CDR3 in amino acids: CASKDNTEAFF. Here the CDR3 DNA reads TGTGCCAGCAAGGATAACACTGAAGCTTTCTTT.

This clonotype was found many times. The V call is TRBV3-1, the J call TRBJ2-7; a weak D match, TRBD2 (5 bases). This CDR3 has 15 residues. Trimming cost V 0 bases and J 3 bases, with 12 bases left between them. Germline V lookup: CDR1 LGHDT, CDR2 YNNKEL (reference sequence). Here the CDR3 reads CASSQDLGVSYEQYF. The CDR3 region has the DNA TGTGCCAGCAGCCAAGATCTGGGAGTAAGCTACGAGCAGTACTTC.

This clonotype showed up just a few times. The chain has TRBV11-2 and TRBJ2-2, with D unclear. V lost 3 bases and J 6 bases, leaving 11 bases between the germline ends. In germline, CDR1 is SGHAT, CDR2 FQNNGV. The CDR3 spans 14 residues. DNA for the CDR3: TGTGCCAGCAGCTTCAACCCCAACGCCGGGGAGCTGTTTTTT. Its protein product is CASSFNPNAGELFF.

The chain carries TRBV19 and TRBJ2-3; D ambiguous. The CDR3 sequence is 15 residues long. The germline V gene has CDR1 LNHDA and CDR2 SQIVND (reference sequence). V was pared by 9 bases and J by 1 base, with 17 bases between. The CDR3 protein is CASRTYLWGTDTQYF. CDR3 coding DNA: TGTGCCAGCCGGACGTACCTATGGGGCACAGATACGCAGTATTTT.

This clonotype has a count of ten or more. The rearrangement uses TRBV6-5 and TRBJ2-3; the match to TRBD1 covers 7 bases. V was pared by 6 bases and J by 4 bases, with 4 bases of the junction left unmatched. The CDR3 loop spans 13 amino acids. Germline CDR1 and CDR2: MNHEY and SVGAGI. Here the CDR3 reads CASRRQGSDTQYF. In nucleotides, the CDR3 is TGTGCCAGCAGGAGACAGGGCTCAGATACGCAGTATTTT.

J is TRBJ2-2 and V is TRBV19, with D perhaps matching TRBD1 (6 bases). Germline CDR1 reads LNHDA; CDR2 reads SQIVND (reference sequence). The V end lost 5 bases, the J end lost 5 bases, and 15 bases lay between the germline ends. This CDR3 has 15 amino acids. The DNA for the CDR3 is TGTGCCAGTAGTCATGGACAGACCTCAACCGGGGAGCTGTTTTTT. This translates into CASSHGQTSTGELFF.

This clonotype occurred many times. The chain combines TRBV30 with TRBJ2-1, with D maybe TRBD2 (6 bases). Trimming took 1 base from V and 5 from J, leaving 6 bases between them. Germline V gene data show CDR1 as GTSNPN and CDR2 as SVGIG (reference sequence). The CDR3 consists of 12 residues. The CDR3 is CAWSGGDNEQFF. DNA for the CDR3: TGTGCCTGGAGTGGGGGGGACAATGAGCAGTTCTTC. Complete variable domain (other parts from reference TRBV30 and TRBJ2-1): SQTIHQWPATLVQPVGSPLSLECTVEGTSNPNLYWYRQAAGRGLQLLFYSVGIGQISSEVPQNLSASRPQDRQFILSSKKLLLSDSGFYLCAWSGGDNEQFFGPGTRLTVL.

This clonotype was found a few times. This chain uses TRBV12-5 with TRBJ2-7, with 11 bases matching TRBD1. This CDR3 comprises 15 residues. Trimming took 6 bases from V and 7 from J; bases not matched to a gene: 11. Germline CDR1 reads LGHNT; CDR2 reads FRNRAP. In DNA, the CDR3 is TGTGCTAGTGGCCTTGGGACAGGGGGTATGGGAGAGCAGTACTTC. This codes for CASGLGTGGMGEQYF.

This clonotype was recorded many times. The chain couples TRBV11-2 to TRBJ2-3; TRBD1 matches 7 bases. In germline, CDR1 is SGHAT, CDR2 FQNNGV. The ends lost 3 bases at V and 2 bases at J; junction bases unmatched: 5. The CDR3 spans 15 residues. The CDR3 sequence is CASSLVGQITDTQYF. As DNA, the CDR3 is TGTGCCAGCAGCTTGGTGGGACAGATCACAGATACGCAGTATTTT.

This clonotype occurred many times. The CDR3 sequence is CSTKREYEQYF. CDR3 DNA sequence: TGCAGTACCAAGCGGGAATACGAGCAGTACTTC. The chain carries TRBV20-1 and TRBJ2-7; 7 bases match TRBD2. V was pared by 8 bases and J by 4 bases, with 5 bases of the junction left unmatched. The CDR3 totals 11 residues. Germline-derived CDR1 and CDR2 are DFQATT and SNEGSKA (reference sequence).

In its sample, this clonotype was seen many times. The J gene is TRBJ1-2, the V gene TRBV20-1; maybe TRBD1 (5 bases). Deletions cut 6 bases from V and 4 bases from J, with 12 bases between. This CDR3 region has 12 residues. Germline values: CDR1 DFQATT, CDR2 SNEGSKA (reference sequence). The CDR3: CSATTGPYGYTF. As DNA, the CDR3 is TGCAGTGCAACAACAGGACCCTATGGCTACACCTTC.

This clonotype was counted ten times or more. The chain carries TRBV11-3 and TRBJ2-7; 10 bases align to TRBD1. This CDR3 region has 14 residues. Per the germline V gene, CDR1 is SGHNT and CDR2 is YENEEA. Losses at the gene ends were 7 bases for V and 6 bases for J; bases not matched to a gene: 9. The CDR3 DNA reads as TGTGCCAGCAACTCGGGACAGGGGAGAGGCGAGCAGTACTTC. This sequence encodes CASNSGQGRGEQYF. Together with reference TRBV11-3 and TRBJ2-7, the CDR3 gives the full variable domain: EAGVVQSPRYKIIEKKQPVAFWCNPISGHNTLYWYLQNLGQGPELLIRYENEEAVDDSQLPKDRFSAERLKGVDSTLKIQPAELGDSAVYLCASNSGQGRGEQYFGPGTRLTVT.

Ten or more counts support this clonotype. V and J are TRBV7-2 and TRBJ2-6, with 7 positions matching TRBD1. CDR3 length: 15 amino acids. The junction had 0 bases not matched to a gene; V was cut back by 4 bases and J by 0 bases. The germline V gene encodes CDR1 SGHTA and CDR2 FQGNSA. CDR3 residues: CASSSGGSGANVLTF. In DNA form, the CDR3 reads TGTGCCAGCAGCTCAGGGGGCTCTGGGGCCAACGTCCTGACTTTC.